These 20 T cell receptor beta chains came from one sample sequenced in a study of cytomegalovirus exposure and HLA in healthy donors. The PCR was carried out with 60 Vbeta primers and 13 Jbeta primers. Sequencing used immunoSEQ multiplex PCR; TCRdb keeps in-frame clones, though not all of them. The sample holds about 110,000 clones, around 70% seen once. The sequenced sample was PBMCs. The receptors derive from a young man in good health and CMV-seropositive.

J is TRBJ1-5 and V is TRBV7-8; weak D call: TRBD1 (6 bases). This CDR3 has 19 residues. Per the germline V gene, CDR1 is SGHVS and CDR2 is FQNEAQ. The germline V and J ends were trimmed by 1 base and 0 bases, with 19 bases remaining between them. CDR3 residues: CASSLGNPLGAVSNQPQHF. The CDR3 DNA sequence: TGTGCCAGCAGCTTAGGCAACCCCCTGGGGGCGGTTAGCAATCAGCCCCAGCATTTT. The full variable domain, its missing parts supplied by reference TRBV7-8 and TRBJ1-5, is GAGVSQSPRYKVAKRGQDVALRCDPISGHVSLFWYQQALGQGPEFLTYFQNEAQLDKSGLPSDRFFAERPEGSVSTLKIQRTQQEDSAVYLCASSLGNPLGAVSNQPQHFGDGTRLSIL.

This clone was observed once. The chain combines TRBV19 with TRBJ1-2; 7 positions agree with TRBD1. Trimming at V came to 3 bases and at J to 6 bases, leaving 16 bases not matched to a gene. The CDR3 runs 17 residues. CDR1 is LNHDA, CDR2 SQIVND, per germline (reference sequence). Here the CDR3 reads CASSIVLLTGVRDGYTF. The CDR3 region has the DNA TGTGCCAGTAGTATCGTTCTCCTCACAGGGGTAAGGGATGGCTACACCTTC. The whole variable domain, remainder taken from reference TRBV19 and TRBJ1-2, is DGGITQSPKYLFRKEGQNVTLSCEQNLNHDAMYWYRQDPGQGLRLIYYSQIVNDFQKGDIAEGYSVSREKKESFPLTVTSAQKNPTAFYLCASSIVLLTGVRDGYTFGSGTRLTVV.

This chain uses TRBV4-1 with TRBJ2-7; tentative D call: TRBD2 (8 bases). This CDR3 is built from 14 residues. Trimming removed 4 bases at V and 5 bases at J, with 15 bases between. Germline assignment: CDR1 MGHRA and CDR2 YSYEKL. The CDR3: CASSPGRGRNEQYF. Here the CDR3 DNA reads TGCGCCAGCAGCCCCGGGAGGGGGCGGAACGAGCAGTACTTC.

This chain joins TRBV9 and TRBJ2-2, with D maybe TRBD2 (6 bases). V lost 4 bases and J 4 bases, leaving 14 bases between the germline ends. The germline V gene has CDR1 SGDLS and CDR2 YYNGEE. The length of the CDR3 is 15 residues. The CDR3 spells CASSPRAGTTGELFF. DNA for the CDR3: TGTGCCAGCAGCCCTCGAGCGGGCACCACCGGGGAGCTGTTTTTT. Drawing the rest from reference TRBV9 and TRBJ2-2, the complete variable domain is DSGVTQTPKHLITATGQRVTLRCSPRSGDLSVYWYQQSLDQGLQFLIQYYNGEERAKGNILERFSAQQFPDLHSELNLSSLELGDSALYFCASSPRAGTTGELFFGEGSRLTVL.

This sequence joins TRBV6-6 and TRBJ1-2; 7 nucleotides agree with TRBD1. The trim removed 6 bases at V and 6 bases at J, leaving 7 bases unmatched. In germline, CDR1 is MNHNY, CDR2 SVGAGI (reference sequence). This CDR3 is built from 13 residues. CDR3 DNA: TGTGCCAGCAGACCCGACAGGGCGGATGGCTACACCTTC. It translates to CASRPDRADGYTF.

This clone was seen a few times. The chain carries TRBV7-8 and TRBJ2-1, with TRBD2 matching over 11 bases. V dropped 5 bases and J dropped 10; count of bases not matched to a gene: 13. Germline V gene lookup returns CDR1 SGHVS and CDR2 FQNEAQ. The CDR3 runs to 16 residues. The CDR3 coding sequence is TGTGCCAGCAGCCCATTCGGTAGCGGGGGGGCCCGCGAGCAGTTCTTC. This gives the protein CASSPFGSGGAREQFF.

The chain is built from TRBV4-3 and TRBJ2-5, with D possibly matching TRBD2 (6 bases). The CDR3 extends over 13 amino acids. Trimming stripped 5 bases from V and 4 bases from J, with 11 bases between. The germline V gene encodes CDR1 LGHNA and CDR2 YSLEER. The DNA of the CDR3 is TGCGCCAGCAGCACCCGGGAGCGAGAGACCCAGTACTTC. This translates into CASSTRERETQYF.

J is TRBJ2-6 and V is TRBV19; D remains unclear. The CDR3 totals 15 residues. V lost 7 bases to trimming and J lost 2 bases, with 12 bases between them. CDR1 and CDR2 from the germline V gene are LNHDA and SQIVND (reference sequence). CDR3 region: CASTLAHPGANVLTF. The CDR3 DNA reads as TGTGCCAGTACCCTTGCACATCCTGGGGCCAACGTCCTGACTTTC.

The V and J genes are TRBV19 and TRBJ2-5; 8 bases are a match to TRBD2. This CDR3 has 14 residues. V lost 5 bases to trimming and J lost 4 bases; unmatched junction nucleotides: 6. CDR1 is LNHDA, CDR2 SQIVND, per germline (reference sequence). This chain's CDR3 is CASSPTGLGETQYF. The CDR3 DNA reads TGTGCCAGTAGTCCAACGGGACTAGGAGAGACCCAGTACTTC.

This chain connects TRBV7-2 to TRBJ2-5; 8 bases match TRBD2. This CDR3 region has 16 residues. Germline CDR1 and CDR2: SGHTA and FQGNSA. V was pared by 5 bases and J by 1 base, with 9 bases of the junction left unmatched. CDR3 DNA sequence: TGTGCCAGCAGCGTAAGTCCTAGCGGGCGCCAAGAGACCCAGTACTTC. Its translation is CASSVSPSGRQETQYF.

This chain uses TRBV19 with TRBJ1-5; no clear D. The V gene's germline CDR1 is LNHDA and CDR2 SQIVND (reference sequence). This CDR3 region has 14 residues. With 7 bases removed from V and 4 bases from J, the gap between germline ends came to 14 bases. CDR3 nucleotides: TGTGCCAGTAACCGGGGAGAAGGGAATCAGCCCCAGCATTTT. Its translation: CASNRGEGNQPQHF.

This clone was seen a handful of times. At one end the junction does not follow the germline gene, possibly because of a read error. The rearrangement links TRBV7-9 to TRBJ2-5; D is uncertain. The germline gives CDR1 SEHNR, CDR2 FQNEAQ (reference sequence). This CDR3 spans 12 amino acids. CDR3 region: CSSSSGSGTQYF. The CDR3 DNA is TGTTCCAGCAGCTCGGGTTCCGGGACCCAGTACTTC. Combining the CDR3 with reference TRBV7-9 and TRBJ2-5 gives the whole variable domain DTGVSQNPRHKITKRGQNVTFRCDPISEHNRLYWYRQTLGQGPEFLTYFQNEAQLEKSRLLSDRFSAERPKGSFSTLEIQRTEQGDSAMYLCSSSSGSGTQYFGPGTRLLVL.

This clone was seen only once. V usage is TRBV14 and J usage is TRBJ2-1; 9 bases map to TRBD2. Germline trimming cut 5 bases from V and 7 bases from J; bases unmatched to any gene: 6. The CDR3 runs 14 residues. Germline V CDR1 and CDR2: SGHDN, FVKESK. CDR3 bases: TGTGCCAGCAGCTTCTATAGCGGGGGAAATGAGCAGTTCTTC. Translation gives CASSFYSGGNEQFF.

V and J are TRBV18 and TRBJ1-1; TRBD1 is a possible D gene (6 bases). The V end was cut by 2 bases, the J end by 6 bases, with 13 bases between. CDR3 length: 14 amino acids. CDR1 and CDR2 from the germline V gene are KGHSH and LQKENI. CDR3 region: CASSPIAGAAEAFF. The DNA for the CDR3 is TGTGCCAGCTCACCAATAGCAGGGGCTGCTGAAGCTTTCTTT.

The gene calls are TRBV28 and TRBJ2-5; no reliable D call. The DNA end lines up better with TRBJ2-7; the J call may be wrong. Germline CDR1 MDHEN, CDR2 SYDVKM. The CDR3 is 13 amino acids. This CDR3 is CASQLTNSYEQYF. CDR3 in DNA: TGTGCCAGCCAATTAACGAACTCCTACGAGCAGTACTTC.

This clone was observed a few times. The genes are TRBV18 and TRBJ2-5, with D possibly matching TRBD2 (6 bases). V dropped 8 bases and J dropped 1 base, with 14 bases sitting between them. The length of the CDR3 is 14 residues. Germline CDR1 and CDR2: KGHSH and LQKENI. In nucleotides, the CDR3 is TGTGCCAGCCTCGCGGGGCGGTCCCAAGAGACCCAGTACTTC. As protein: CASLAGRSQETQYF.

V is TRBV5-1 and J is TRBJ1-1; a possible D gene is TRBD1 (6 bases). CDR1 and CDR2 from the germline V gene are SGHRS and YFSETQ. There are 14 residues in the CDR3. Trimming pared 0 bases from V and 6 bases from J, leaving 12 bases between. The CDR3 region has the DNA TGCGCCAGCAGCTTGGGAGACAGGTCGGCTGAAGCTTTCTTT. This encodes CASSLGDRSAEAFF.

CDR3 protein: CASSWTPTGAEQYF. CDR3 coding DNA: TGTGCCAGCAGTTGGACACCCACGGGCGCCGAGCAGTACTTC. This chain connects TRBV6-6 to TRBJ2-7; tentatively, D is TRBD1 (5 bases). The CDR3 is 14 residues long. V was cut by 4 bases and J by 6 bases, with 16 bases left in between. Looked up from germline, CDR1 is MNHNY and CDR2 is SVGAGI (reference sequence).

The rearrangement links TRBV7-3 to TRBJ2-2; tentative D call: TRBD2 (5 bases). CDR1 is SGHTA and CDR2 is FQGTGA in the germline V gene. V was pared by 5 bases and J by 1 base, with 14 bases between. The CDR3 length is 16 residues. The CDR3 coding sequence is TGTGCCAGCAGCCTCGCGGGCGGGCGGAACACCGGGGAGCTGTTTTTT. This gives the protein CASSLAGGRNTGELFF.

This clone was seen a single time. The gene calls are TRBV7-2 and TRBJ1-1; 7 positions agree with TRBD1. The germline gives CDR1 SGHTA, CDR2 FQGNSA. This CDR3 comprises 16 residues. With V trimmed by 5 bases and J by 1 base, 10 bases remained unmatched. The CDR3 DNA sequence: TGTGCCAGCAGCGTGAGGACAGGCCCTTGGAACACTGAAGCTTTCTTT. Translation gives CASSVRTGPWNTEAFF. Looking up the rest from reference TRBV7-2 and TRBJ1-1 gives the full variable domain: GAGVSQSPSNKVTEKGKDVELRCDPISGHTALYWYRQSLGQGLEFLIYFQGNSAPDKSGLPSDRFSAERTGGSVSTLTIQRTQQEDSAVYLCASSVRTGPWNTEAFFGQGTRLTVV.